Shown below are 31 T cell receptor beta chains from a single sample sequenced in a study of blood T cell repertoires in COVID-19. Sequenced by immunoSEQ multiplex PCR; TCRdb stores in-frame clones only, minus some. The repertoire includes around 130,000 clones, over 75% of them detected once, and about 5% sits in the top ten. The sample consisted of peripheral blood. The receptors were sampled from a woman in her sixties or seventies with acute or convalescent COVID-19.

The rearrangement uses TRBV24-1 and TRBJ1-2; no clear D. The V end lost 3 bases, the J end lost 3 bases, and 4 bases lay between the germline ends. The CDR3 totals 12 residues. From germline, CDR1 is KGHDR and CDR2 SFDVKD. The CDR3 is CATSDEYYGYTF. The CDR3 DNA is TGTGCCACCAGTGATGAGTACTATGGCTACACCTTC.

The genes are TRBV7-9 and TRBJ2-7; 7 bases are a match to TRBD1. The germline gives CDR1 SEHNR, CDR2 FQNEAQ (reference sequence). This CDR3 is built from 14 residues. V lost 3 bases to trimming and J lost 1 base; unmatched junction nucleotides: 3. CDR3 sequence reads: CASSLPGGSYEQYF. The CDR3, as DNA: TGTGCCAGCAGCTTGCCAGGGGGATCCTACGAGCAGTACTTC.

The chain employs TRBV27 and TRBJ1-1; a weak D match, TRBD1 (5 bases). In germline, CDR1 is MNHEY, CDR2 SMNVEV (reference sequence). The CDR3 consists of 14 residues. V was clipped by 3 bases and J by 1 base, with 9 bases between them. The DNA of the CDR3 is TGTGCCAGCAGTTTGGGGCGGACGAACACTGAAGCTTTCTTT. It specifies CASSLGRTNTEAFF.

The table lists this clone with a count of one. CDR3 sequence: CASSADRGNGYTF. The CDR3 DNA follows: TGTGCCAGCAGTGCAGACAGGGGGAATGGCTACACCTTC. The chain couples TRBV6-6 to TRBJ1-2; TRBD1 matches 9 bases. CDR1 MNHNY and CDR2 SVGAGI come from the germline V gene (reference sequence). The trim removed 5 bases at V and 6 bases at J, leaving 4 bases unmatched. The CDR3 is 13 residues long.

This clone appeared a single time. The gene calls are TRBV10-3 and TRBJ1-1; the D is unclear. The germline V gene has CDR1 ENHRY and CDR2 SYGVKD. V dropped 2 bases and J dropped 0 bases, with 7 bases sitting between them. The CDR3 spans 14 residues. As DNA, the CDR3 is TGTGCCATCAGTGAGCTACAGATGAACACTGAAGCTTTCTTT. This sequence encodes CAISELQMNTEAFF.

The chain couples TRBV7-2 to TRBJ2-7; D gene ambiguous. Deletions cut 5 bases from V and 1 base from J, with 6 bases between. The CDR3 totals 12 residues. Germline CDR1 SGHTA, CDR2 FQGNSA. DNA of the CDR3: TGTGCCAGCAGCCGAGGTTCCTACGAGCAGTACTTC. Encoded protein: CASSRGSYEQYF.

This chain connects TRBV6-2 or TRBV6-3 to TRBJ1-2, with a tentative D call TRBD1 (5 bases). CDR3 length: 14 amino acids. From germline, CDR1 is MNHEY and CDR2 SVGEGT. Deletions cut 2 bases from V and 6 bases from J, with 13 bases between. The CDR3 DNA sequence: TGTGCCAGCAGTTACAGGGGTAACGGCGATGGCTACACCTTC. Protein sequence: CASSYRGNGDGYTF.

The V call is TRBV7-2, the J call TRBJ2-1; D is perhaps TRBD2 (5 bases). The ends were cut back, 3 bases at V and 1 base at J, with 7 bases in the middle. Germline CDR1 reads SGHTA; CDR2 reads FQGNSA. The CDR3 sequence is 14 residues long. The CDR3 DNA reads TGTGCCAGCAGCTTGCCGGGATCCTACAATGAGCAGTTCTTC. Translating it yields CASSLPGSYNEQFF. Filled out from reference TRBV7-2 and TRBJ2-1, the complete variable domain reads GAGVSQSPSNKVTEKGKDVELRCDPISGHTALYWYRQSLGQGLEFLIYFQGNSAPDKSGLPSDRFSAERTGGSVSTLTIQRTQQEDSAVYLCASSLPGSYNEQFFGPGTRLTVL.

This clone was seen a handful of times. This chain connects TRBV18 to TRBJ1-1; D is unclear. Germline CDR1 KGHSH, CDR2 LQKENI. V lost 5 bases, J lost 1 base, and 8 bases lay in between. This CDR3 spans 13 amino acids. The CDR3 protein is CASSSQENTEAFF. CDR3 in DNA: TGTGCCAGCTCATCTCAGGAGAACACTGAAGCTTTCTTT.

This chain uses TRBV6-5 with TRBJ2-7; 9 bases line up with TRBD1. Per germline, CDR1 MNHEY and CDR2 SVGAGI. The length of the CDR3 is 15 residues. The ends lost 0 bases at V and 3 bases at J; junction bases unmatched: 3. The CDR3 is CASSYSGTGLYEQYF. The CDR3 bases are TGTGCCAGCAGTTACTCCGGGACAGGGCTCTACGAGCAGTACTTC.

The chain couples TRBV5-4 to TRBJ1-2, with D perhaps TRBD1 (6 bases). V gave up 4 bases and J gave up 5 bases, with 21 bases separating them. Per the germline V gene, CDR1 is SGHNT and CDR2 is YYREEE (reference sequence). This CDR3 contains 16 residues. The CDR3 sequence: CASSADPGALPYGYTF. For the CDR3, the DNA is TGTGCCAGCAGCGCTGACCCAGGGGCGTTACCTTATGGCTACACCTTC.

The chain recombines TRBV11-2 with TRBJ2-2, with D unresolved. V lost 5 bases and J lost 2, with 9 bases in between. The CDR3 is 14 amino acids. Germline loops: CDR1 SGHAT, CDR2 FQNNGV. CDR3 in DNA: TGTGCCAGCAGCACTTATCTCAACACCGGGGAGCTGTTTTTT. Its protein product is CASSTYLNTGELFF.

This clone was found once. This chain joins TRBV5-1 and TRBJ1-6; D is unclear. Trimming shortened V by 0 bases and J by 12 bases, and 16 bases separated the two germline ends. The CDR3 runs to 15 residues. From germline, CDR1 is SGHRS and CDR2 YFSETQ. The CDR3 DNA is TGCGCCAGCAGCTTGGTTTGGGCAGACCGGGAACCCCTCCACTTT. Its translation: CASSLVWADREPLHF.

The chain carries TRBV2 and TRBJ1-1; D is perhaps TRBD1 (5 bases). Germline V gives CDR1 SNHLY, CDR2 FYNNEI. The CDR3 runs to 14 residues. The V and J ends lost 6 bases and 4 bases respectively, with 15 bases between them. The chain's CDR3 is CASRATFGGTEAFF. In nucleotides, the CDR3 is TGTGCCAGCAGAGCAACCTTCGGGGGCACTGAAGCTTTCTTT.

Regarding this clone: Other DNA sequences from this sample encode an identical CDR3 as well. The genes are TRBV4-3 and TRBJ1-2, with no clear D. Per germline, CDR1 LGHNA and CDR2 YSLEER. Trimming pared 0 bases from V and 4 bases from J, leaving 6 bases between. The CDR3 extends over 13 amino acids. The CDR3 loop is CASSQDRGYGYTF. CDR3 DNA sequence: TGCGCCAGCAGCCAAGATCGGGGCTATGGCTACACCTTC.

V gene TRBV5-1 combines with J gene TRBJ2-5; a possible D gene is TRBD1 (6 bases). Germline V gene data show CDR1 as SGHRS and CDR2 as YFSETQ. Trimming shortened V by 0 bases and J by 0 bases, and 12 bases separated the two germline ends. This CDR3 is 16 amino acids long. CDR3 sequence reads: CASSLGPGQNQETQYF. The CDR3 region has the DNA TGCGCCAGCAGCTTGGGCCCCGGACAGAACCAAGAGACCCAGTACTTC.

This clone was recorded a few times. This rearrangement joins TRBV20-1 to TRBJ2-1, with a tentative D call TRBD2 (7 bases). Germline V gene lookup returns CDR1 DFQATT and CDR2 SNEGSKA (reference sequence). The CDR3 extends over 14 amino acids. V was pared by 3 bases and J by 7 bases, with 16 bases between. CDR3 sequence: CSASYGGRLNEQFF. In DNA form, the CDR3 reads TGCAGTGCTAGTTACGGGGGGCGCTTAAATGAGCAGTTCTTC.

This clone has a handful of counts. The rearrangement uses TRBV6-4 and TRBJ2-3; tentative D call: TRBD2 (6 bases). The V end lost 3 bases, the J end lost 2 bases, and 12 bases lay between the germline ends. The V gene's germline CDR1 is MRHNA and CDR2 SNTAGT. This CDR3 comprises 15 residues. The CDR3 loop is CASSEARGTTDTQYF. CDR3 bases: TGTGCCAGCAGTGAAGCTCGGGGGACCACAGATACGCAGTATTTT.

The gene calls are TRBV4-1 and TRBJ2-3; 7 nucleotides line up with TRBD2. With V trimmed by 0 bases and J by 2 bases, 8 bases remained unmatched. Per germline, CDR1 MGHRA and CDR2 YSYEKL. This CDR3 is built from 17 residues. The CDR3 DNA reads as TGCGCCAGCAGCCAAGATGGACTAGACCCATCCACAGATACGCAGTATTTT. It is translated as CASSQDGLDPSTDTQYF.

The rearrangement joins TRBV9 to TRBJ1-4; 8 positions match TRBD1. Per germline, CDR1 SGDLS and CDR2 YYNGEE. The CDR3 extends over 16 amino acids. After removal of 0 bases from V and 3 bases from J, the junction contained 4 bases not matched to a gene. The chain's CDR3 is CASSVEPTGANEKLFF. In DNA, the CDR3 is TGTGCCAGCAGCGTAGAACCGACAGGGGCTAATGAAAAACTGTTTTTT.

The V gene is TRBV5-4, the J gene TRBJ1-2; D remains ambiguous. Germline CDR1 is SGHNT and CDR2 is YYREEE (reference sequence). Between the trimmed V and J ends, which lost 2 bases and 8 bases, there was a span of 16 bases. The CDR3 runs to 14 residues. CDR3 nucleotides: TGTGCCAGCAGCTTACCGGACGGAGGTCGGGGCTACACCTTC. Translation: CASSLPDGGRGYTF.

In regard to this clone: The same CDR3 also results from other DNA sequences found in this sample. This rearrangement joins TRBV7-2 to TRBJ1-2, with TRBD1 matching over 8 bases. This CDR3 region has 14 residues. Germline V gene data show CDR1 as SGHTA and CDR2 as FQGNSA. Trimming cost V 4 bases and J 4 bases; bases outside gene matches: 5. CDR3 amino acids: CASSSSGGTYGYTF. The CDR3 nucleotides are TGTGCCAGCAGCTCCTCAGGGGGCACCTATGGCTACACCTTC.

The V gene is TRBV4-3, the J gene TRBJ1-2; 10 bases are a match to TRBD1. The V segment lost 0 bases and the J segment 7 bases; nucleotides outside the gene matches: 8. The CDR3 loop spans 16 amino acids. Germline V lookup: CDR1 LGHNA, CDR2 YSLEER. The CDR3 bases are TGCGCCAGCAGCCAAGATAGATGGACAGGGGGAGGTGGCTACACCTTC. Its protein is CASSQDRWTGGGGYTF.

The gene calls are TRBV6-5 and TRBJ2-5; D remains unclear. There are 13 residues in the CDR3. V lost 2 bases and J 4 bases, leaving 8 bases between the germline ends. CDR1 MNHEY and CDR2 SVGAGI come from the germline V gene. The CDR3 sequence: CASSYVFGETQYF. CDR3 sequence (DNA): TGTGCCAGCAGTTACGTATTCGGAGAGACCCAGTACTTC.

In its sample, this clone was seen once. The chain joins TRBV9 to TRBJ1-5, with TRBD1 matching 7 bases. The germline V gene has CDR1 SGDLS and CDR2 YYNGEE. The CDR3 has 15 amino acids. V dropped 0 bases and J dropped 1; count of bases not matched to a gene: 1. The CDR3 region is CASSVGGQSNQPQHF. The CDR3 DNA sequence: TGTGCCAGCAGCGTAGGGGGACAGAGCAATCAGCCCCAGCATTTT. Looking up the rest from reference TRBV9 and TRBJ1-5 gives the full variable domain: DSGVTQTPKHLITATGQRVTLRCSPRSGDLSVYWYQQSLDQGLQFLIQYYNGEERAKGNILERFSAQQFPDLHSELNLSSLELGDSALYFCASSVGGQSNQPQHFGDGTRLSIL.

This clone was counted many times. The CDR3 nucleotides read TGTGCCAGCAGTGAGCTAACAGGGCCGGTGACTGAAGCTTTCTTT. Protein: CASSELTGPVTEAFF. The chain carries TRBV6-4 and TRBJ1-1; D perhaps matches TRBD1 (6 bases). Germline CDR1 and CDR2: MRHNA and SNTAGT. Deletions cut 3 bases from V and 5 bases from J, with 16 bases between. CDR3 length equals 15 residues.

This clone was picked up one time. The chain employs TRBV7-6 and TRBJ1-1; 11 bases fit TRBD1. The germline gives CDR1 SGHVS, CDR2 FNYEAQ. The CDR3 sequence is 16 residues long. V lost 0 bases, J lost 5 bases, and 5 bases stayed unmatched. CDR3 region: CASSLALGTGGTEAFF. In DNA, the CDR3 is TGTGCCAGCAGCTTAGCCCTCGGGACAGGGGGAACTGAAGCTTTCTTT.

This sequence joins TRBV11-1 and TRBJ2-7; D may be TRBD1 (7 bases). Trimming removed 6 bases from V and 4 bases from J, with 19 bases in between. CDR1 and CDR2 (germline): SGHAT, FQDESV (reference sequence). The CDR3 consists of 15 residues. CDR3 protein: CASSWDSRRGYEQYF. DNA for the CDR3: TGTGCCAGCAGTTGGGACAGCCGGAGGGGTTACGAGCAGTACTTC.

The V call is TRBV18, the J call TRBJ2-3, with D possibly TRBD2 on 6 matching bases. Germline CDR1 and CDR2: KGHSH and LQKENI. Trimming took off 3 bases at V and 1 base at J, with 11 bases between the two ends. CDR3 length: 15 amino acids. The CDR3 loop is CASSPSTGGTDTQYF. CDR3 bases: TGTGCCAGCTCACCGAGCACGGGGGGCACAGATACGCAGTATTTT.

CDR3 residues: CAIRPTESEAFF. Here the CDR3 DNA reads TGTGCCATCAGACCGACAGAATCTGAAGCTTTCTTT. V and J are TRBV10-3 and TRBJ1-1; D might be TRBD1 (5 bases). Germline values: CDR1 ENHRY, CDR2 SYGVKD. This CDR3 is built from 12 residues. Trimming removed 6 bases from V and 6 bases from J, with 11 bases in between.

In nucleotides, the CDR3 is TGTGCCAGCAGCCCAGGACAGGGAGGGCGAAAACTGTTTTTT. Protein product: CASSPGQGGRKLFF. This chain links TRBV6-5 with TRBJ1-4; 8 positions agree with TRBD1. CDR1 is MNHEY, CDR2 SVGAGI, per germline. This CDR3 spans 14 amino acids. After removal of 6 bases from V and 10 bases from J, the junction contained 10 bases not matched to a gene.